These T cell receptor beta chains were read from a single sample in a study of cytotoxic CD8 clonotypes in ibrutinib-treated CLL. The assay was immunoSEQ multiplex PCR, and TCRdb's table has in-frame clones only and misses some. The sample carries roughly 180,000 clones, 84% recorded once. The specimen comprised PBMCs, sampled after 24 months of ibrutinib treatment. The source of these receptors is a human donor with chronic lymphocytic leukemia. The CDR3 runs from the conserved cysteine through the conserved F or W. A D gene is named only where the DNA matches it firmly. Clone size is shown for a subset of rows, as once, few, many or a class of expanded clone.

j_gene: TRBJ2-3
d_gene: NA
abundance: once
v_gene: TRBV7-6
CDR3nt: TGTGCCAGCCGAGGTGGCCCTAGCACAGATACGCAGTATTTT
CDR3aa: CASRGGPSTDTQYF

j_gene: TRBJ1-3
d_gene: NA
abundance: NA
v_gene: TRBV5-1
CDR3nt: TGCGCCAGCAGCTTGAACCCCCGTTCGGGTTTACCTGGAAACACCATATATTTT
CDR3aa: CASSLNPRSGLPGNTIYF

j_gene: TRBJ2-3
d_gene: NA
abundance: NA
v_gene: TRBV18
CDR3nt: TGTGCCAGACACGCCCCACTTATTCGCCCCGGCGGGGATACGCAGTATTTT
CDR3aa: CARHAPLIRPGGDTQYF

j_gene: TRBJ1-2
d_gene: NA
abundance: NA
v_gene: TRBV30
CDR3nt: TGTGCCTGGAGTATGGAACAGAGATATGGCTACACCTTC
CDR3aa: CAWSMEQRYGYTF

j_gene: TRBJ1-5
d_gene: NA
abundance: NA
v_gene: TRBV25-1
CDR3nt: TGTGCCAGCAGTAGACAGGATCAGCCCCAGCATTTT
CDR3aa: CASSRQDQPQHF

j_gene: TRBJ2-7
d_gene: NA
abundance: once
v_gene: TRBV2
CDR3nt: TGTGCCAGCACCCTGCAGGGAATCTCCTACGAGCAGTACTTC
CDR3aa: CASTLQGISYEQYF

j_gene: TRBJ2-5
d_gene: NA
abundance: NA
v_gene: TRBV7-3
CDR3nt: TGTGCCAGCAGCCCTAGGGAGGAAAAGGAGACCCAGTACTTC
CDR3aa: CASSPREEKETQYF

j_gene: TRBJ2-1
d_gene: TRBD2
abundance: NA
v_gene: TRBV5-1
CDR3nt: TGCGCCAGCAGCAAGGGACTAGCGGGGGCCTACAATGAGCAGTTCTTC
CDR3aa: CASSKGLAGAYNEQFF

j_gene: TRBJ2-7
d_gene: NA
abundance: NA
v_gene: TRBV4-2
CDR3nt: TGTGCCAGCAGCCATCCCTGGGGTAGGGACAACGAGCAGTACTTC
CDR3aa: CASSHPWGRDNEQYF

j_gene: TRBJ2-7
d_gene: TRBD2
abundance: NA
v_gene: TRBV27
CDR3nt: TGTGCCAGCTCGGGAGGGGGCTACGAGCAGTACTTC
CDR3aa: CASSGGGYEQYF

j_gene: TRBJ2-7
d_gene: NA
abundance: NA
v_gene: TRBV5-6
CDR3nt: TGTGCCAGCAGCTGGACAAGCTACGAGCAGTACTTC
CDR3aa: CASSWTSYEQYF

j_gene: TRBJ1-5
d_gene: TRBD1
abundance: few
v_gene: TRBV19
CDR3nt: TGTGCCAGTAGTAACCGGGACAGGGCGGGGGACCAGCATTTT
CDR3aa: CASSNRDRAGDQHF

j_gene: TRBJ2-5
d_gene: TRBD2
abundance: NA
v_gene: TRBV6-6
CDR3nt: TGTGCCAGCAGTTTAAGCGGGGGGGCTGAGACCCAGTACTTC
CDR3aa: CASSLSGGAETQYF

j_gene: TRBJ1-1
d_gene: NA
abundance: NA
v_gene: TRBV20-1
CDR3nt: TGCAGTGCTAGGGGGAACACTGAAGCTTTCTTT
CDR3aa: CSARGNTEAFF

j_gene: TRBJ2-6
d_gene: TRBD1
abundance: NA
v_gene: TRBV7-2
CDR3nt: TGTGCCAGCAGCCCGGGACAGGGGACCGGGGCCAACGTCCTGACTTTC
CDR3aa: CASSPGQGTGANVLTF

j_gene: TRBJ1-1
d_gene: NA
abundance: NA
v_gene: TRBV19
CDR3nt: TGTGCCAGTAGTCACCCCGGACAGATGAACACTGAAGCTTTCTTT
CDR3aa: CASSHPGQMNTEAFF

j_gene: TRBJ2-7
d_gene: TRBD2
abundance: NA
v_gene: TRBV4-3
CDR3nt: TGCGCCAGCAGCCAAGATGCAACTCGGACTAGATACTACGAGCAGTACTTC
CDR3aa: CASSQDATRTRYYEQYF

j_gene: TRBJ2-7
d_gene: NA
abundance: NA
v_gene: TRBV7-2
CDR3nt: TGTGCCAGCAGGTCAAGTGGGAACGAGCAGTACTTC
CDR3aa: CASRSSGNEQYF

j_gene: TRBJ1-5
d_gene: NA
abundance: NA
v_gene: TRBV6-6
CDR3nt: TGTGCCAGCAGTTACGAGTCGGTCAGCAATCAGCCCCAGCATTTT
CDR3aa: CASSYESVSNQPQHF

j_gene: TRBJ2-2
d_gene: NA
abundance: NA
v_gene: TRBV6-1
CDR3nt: TGTGCCAGCAGGGCTGACCTACGGACCGGGGAGCTGTTTTTT
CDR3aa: CASRADLRTGELFF

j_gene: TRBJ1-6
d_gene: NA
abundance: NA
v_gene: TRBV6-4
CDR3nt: TGTGCCAGCAAGTTGACGGAGGGCGATTCACCCCTCCACTTT
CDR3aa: CASKLTEGDSPLHF

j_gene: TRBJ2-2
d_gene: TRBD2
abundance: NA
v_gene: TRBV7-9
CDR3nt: TGTGCCAGCAGTCCGTGGGACTACCTGAACACCGGGGAGCTGTTTTTT
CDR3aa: CASSPWDYLNTGELFF

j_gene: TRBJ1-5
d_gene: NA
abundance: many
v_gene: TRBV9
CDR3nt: TGTGCCAGCAGCGTATCAGGAGCGCCAAATCAGCCCCAGCATTTT
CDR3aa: CASSVSGAPNQPQHF

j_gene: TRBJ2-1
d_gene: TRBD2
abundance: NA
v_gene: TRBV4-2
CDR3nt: TGTGCCAGCAGCCAAGACCCGAGCGGGGGGGGAAATGAGCAGTTCTTC
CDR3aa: CASSQDPSGGGNEQFF

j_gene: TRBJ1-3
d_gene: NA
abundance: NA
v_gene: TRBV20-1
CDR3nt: TGCAGTGGGGAGTCTGGAAACACCATATATTTT
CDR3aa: CSGESGNTIYF

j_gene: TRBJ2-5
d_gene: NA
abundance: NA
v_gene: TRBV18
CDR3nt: TGTGCCAGCTCACCCGGACTCGGGCGTAGCACGGAGACCCAGTACTTC
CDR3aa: CASSPGLGRSTETQYF

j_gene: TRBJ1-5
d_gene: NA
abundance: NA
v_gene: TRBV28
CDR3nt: TGTGCCAGCAGTTCCTTTCGGGGGGGTCGGGGCAATCAGCCCCAGCATTTT
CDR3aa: CASSSFRGGRGNQPQHF

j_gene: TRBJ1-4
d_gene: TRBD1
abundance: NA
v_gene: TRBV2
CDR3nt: TGTGCCAGCAGGGGTGGGACAGGGTGGTCTGGTGAAAAACTGTTTTTT
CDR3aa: CASRGGTGWSGEKLFF

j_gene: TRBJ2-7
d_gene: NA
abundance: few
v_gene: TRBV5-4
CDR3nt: TGTGCCAGCAGCCTCAAGGGCTCCTACGAGCAGTACTTC
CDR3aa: CASSLKGSYEQYF

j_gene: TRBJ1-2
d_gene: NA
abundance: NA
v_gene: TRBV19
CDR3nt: TGTGCCAGTAGTCTCGAGCCACGGGAGAACTATGGCTACACCTTC
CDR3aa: CASSLEPRENYGYTF

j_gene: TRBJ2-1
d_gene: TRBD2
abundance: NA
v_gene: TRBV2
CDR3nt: TGTGCCGGCAGGACTAGCGGTAACTCCTACAATGAGCAGTTCTTC
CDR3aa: CAGRTSGNSYNEQFF

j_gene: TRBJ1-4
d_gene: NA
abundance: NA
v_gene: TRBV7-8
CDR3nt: TGTGCCAGCAGCCCTTGGATTGCAGGGATCGACGAAAAACTGTTTTTT
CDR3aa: CASSPWIAGIDEKLFF

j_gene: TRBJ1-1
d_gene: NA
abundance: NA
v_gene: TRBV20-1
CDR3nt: TGCAGCGCGGGGGGGGGCACTGAAGCTTTCTTT
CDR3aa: CSAGGGTEAFF

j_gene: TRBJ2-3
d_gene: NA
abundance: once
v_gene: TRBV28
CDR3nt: TGTGCCAGCAGCCGCGAAGGGCTCCCTAGCACAGATACGCAGTATTTT
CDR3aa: CASSREGLPSTDTQYF

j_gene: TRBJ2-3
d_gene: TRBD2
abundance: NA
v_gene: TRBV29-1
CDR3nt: TGCAGCGTTGGGGGGTTACGACTAGCGGGAGTCTCAGATACGCAGTATTTT
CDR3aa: CSVGGLRLAGVSDTQYF

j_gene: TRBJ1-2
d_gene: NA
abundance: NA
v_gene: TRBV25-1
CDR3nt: TGTGCCAGCAGTTGGGGAGGGATCGCGGGCTATGGCTACACCTTC
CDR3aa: CASSWGGIAGYGYTF

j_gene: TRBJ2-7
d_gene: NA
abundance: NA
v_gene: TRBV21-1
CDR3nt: TGTGCCAGCAGCAAAGGGGACAGGGGGGCAGACGAGCAGTACTTC
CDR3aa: CASSKGDRGADEQYF

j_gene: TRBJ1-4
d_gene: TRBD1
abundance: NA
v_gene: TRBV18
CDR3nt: TGTGCCAGCTCACCCTTTACAGGGGGTCGTAATGAAAAACTGTTTTTT
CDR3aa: CASSPFTGGRNEKLFF

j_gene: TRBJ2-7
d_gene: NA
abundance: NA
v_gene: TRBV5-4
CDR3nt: TGTGCCAGCAGCTCAAGGGGGGATTCGAACGAGCAGTACTTC
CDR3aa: CASSSRGDSNEQYF

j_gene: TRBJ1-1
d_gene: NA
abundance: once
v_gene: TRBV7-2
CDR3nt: TGTGCCAGCAGCTCAAGGCTTGTCAGCCGGACCCTTGAAGCTTTCTTT
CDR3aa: CASSSRLVSRTLEAFF

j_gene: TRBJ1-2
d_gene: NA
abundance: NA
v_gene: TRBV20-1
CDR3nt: TGCAGTGATAGTGGAGGCTACACCTTC
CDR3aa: CSDSGGYTF

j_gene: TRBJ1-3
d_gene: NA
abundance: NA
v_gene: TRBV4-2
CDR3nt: TGTGCCAGCAGCCCCCGGGGGCAGGCGAGCTCTGGAAACACCATATATTTT
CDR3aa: CASSPRGQASSGNTIYF

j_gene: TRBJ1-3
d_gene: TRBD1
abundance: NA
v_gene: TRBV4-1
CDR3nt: TGCGCCAGCAGCCGGCTCCGGGACAGTCCTGGAAACACCATATATTTT
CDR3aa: CASSRLRDSPGNTIYF

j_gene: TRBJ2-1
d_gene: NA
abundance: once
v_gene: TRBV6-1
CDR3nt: TGTGCCAGCAGTGAACAGACCTACAATGAGCAGTTCTTC
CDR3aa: CASSEQTYNEQFF

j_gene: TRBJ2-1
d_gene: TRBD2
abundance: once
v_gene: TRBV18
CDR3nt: TGTGCCAGCTCCACCAGGGAAAGCGGGGGGGTCAATGAGCAGTTCTTC
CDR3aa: CASSTRESGGVNEQFF

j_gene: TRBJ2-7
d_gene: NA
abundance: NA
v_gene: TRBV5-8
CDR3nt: TGTGCCAGCAGCGTGCGTGGGGGGTCGATGGAGTACTACGAGCAGTACTTC
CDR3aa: CASSVRGGSMEYYEQYF

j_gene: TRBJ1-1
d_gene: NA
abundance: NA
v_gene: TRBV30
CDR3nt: TGTGCCTGGAGTGTACGGGTATCAGCTTTCTTT
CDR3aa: CAWSVRVSAFF

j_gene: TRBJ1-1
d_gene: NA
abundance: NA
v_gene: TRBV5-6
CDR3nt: TGTGCCAGCAGCTTCAGGGGAAGCGGTGAAGCTTTCTTT
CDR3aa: CASSFRGSGEAFF

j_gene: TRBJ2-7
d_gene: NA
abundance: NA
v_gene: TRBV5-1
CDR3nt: TGCGCCAGCAGCTTGGTTGGTGGTGGCGAGCAGTACTTC
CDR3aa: CASSLVGGGEQYF

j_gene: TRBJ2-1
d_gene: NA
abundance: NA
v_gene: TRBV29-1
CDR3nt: TGCAGCTTAAACCGGGACCTCGATGAGCAGTTCTTC
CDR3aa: CSLNRDLDEQFF

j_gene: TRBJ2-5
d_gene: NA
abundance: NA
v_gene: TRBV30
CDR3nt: TGTGCCTGGACGGAGGGGGTCCAGTGGGTGACCCAGTACTTC
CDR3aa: CAWTEGVQWVTQYF

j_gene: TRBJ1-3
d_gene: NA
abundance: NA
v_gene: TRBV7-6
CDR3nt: TGTGCCAGCAGCCCACCATTCTCTGGAAACACCATATATTTT
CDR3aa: CASSPPFSGNTIYF

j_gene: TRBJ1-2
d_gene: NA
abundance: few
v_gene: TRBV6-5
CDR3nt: TGTGCCAGCAGGGGGAACTCCTATGGCTACACCTTC
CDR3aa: CASRGNSYGYTF

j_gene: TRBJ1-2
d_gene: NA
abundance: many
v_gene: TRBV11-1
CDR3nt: TGTGCCAGCAGCCCCCTAAGTGGATGGGCGTATGGCTACACCTTC
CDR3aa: CASSPLSGWAYGYTF